This TCR beta chain was sequenced in a study of blood T cell repertoires in COVID-19. Across the whole study: T cells, B-cell-depleted T cells, or PBMCs supplied cDNA or gDNA.

Patients from Seattle were sampled longitudinally, starting during active infection. Original analysis: Estimation of nucleated cell counts relied on the amplification of reference gene primers. Libraries were prepared by immunoSEQ multiplex PCR; TCRdb keeps only in-frame clonotypes and omits some of them. V and J calls and clone size are copied from that table; D and trimming were computed from the DNA. The profile covers roughly 250,000 clones, with roughly 80% appearing a single time and more than 15% taken by the ten largest. This clonotype was obtained from a person aged 65-85 years with COVID-19, enrolled during active disease. Sequenced material: peripheral blood.

Here the CDR3 DNA reads TGTGCCAGCAGCCTCGGACAGGGTTTCTACGAGCAGTACTTC. As protein: CASSLGQGFYEQYF. This sequence joins TRBV7-2 and TRBJ2-7, with TRBD1 matching 8 bases. The germline V gene has CDR1 SGHTA and CDR2 FQGNSA. The length of the CDR3 is 14 residues. V dropped 5 bases and J dropped 3; count of bases not matched to a gene: 6. The full variable domain, with the rest looked up from reference TRBV7-2 and TRBJ2-7, is GAGVSQSPSNKVTEKGKDVELRCDPISGHTALYWYRQSLGQGLEFLIYFQGNSAPDKSGLPSDRFSAERTGGSVSTLTIQRTQQEDSAVYLCASSLGQGFYEQYFGPGTRLTVT.